This TCR beta chain derives from a study of T cell repertoires in cytomegalovirus infection. Study-wide context: As its CMV epitopes, the study selected recently identified HLA-C-restricted and well-studied HLA-B-restricted targets. TCR beta signatures that were public indicated CMV infection and matching HLA type.

Germline CDR1 is SGHTA and CDR2 is FQGNSA. The CDR3 contains 13 residues. The V end lost 5 bases, the J end lost 7 bases, and 12 bases lay between the germline ends. Whole-study findings and limits: There were HLA-C-restricted CMV-specific TCR beta clonotypes dominating the ex vivo response. CMV carriers with the relevant HLA were identified by cumulative public TCR beta family frequency.

As to this clonotype: Its antigen is currently unknown.

TCRdb reprocessed the reads via MiXCR and lists one record per CDR3 protein. The sample consists of 400,000 to 600,000 distinct CDR3 sequences, roughly 42% of them appearing once. The sequences come from cultured PBMCs, collected from culture after CMV antigen stimulation. This receptor was obtained from a human donor in good health (CMV status not recorded). Some clones in this sample may be carry-over from other donors' samples. This sequence joins TRBV7-2 and TRBJ2-4; D not certain. The CDR3 DNA reads TGTGCCAGCAGCCCGGACGGGCGGAACATTCAGTACTTC. It is translated as CASSPDGRNIQYF.